The next 24 T cell receptor beta chains were all read from a single sample in a study of OX40 agonist ivuxolimab in advanced cancers. TCRdb's copy holds only in-frame clones and misses some; the assay was immunoSEQ multiplex PCR. The profile shows tens of thousands of clones, roughly 87% of them singletons. This material consisted of CD4+ or CD8+ T cells sorted from blood, taken in a trial of the OX40 agonist ivuxolimab. The receptor source for this set is an adult with an advanced solid tumor such as melanoma, head and neck, liver or kidney cancer.

This clone was recorded only once. The chain is built from TRBV7-9 and TRBJ2-1; the match to TRBD2 covers 11 bases. V lost 1 base to trimming and J lost 6 bases; unmatched junction nucleotides: 2. Germline lookup yields CDR1 SEHNR and CDR2 FQNEAQ (reference sequence). The CDR3 totals 15 residues. The chain's CDR3 is CASSLGSGGANEQFF. The DNA of the CDR3 is TGTGCCAGCAGCTTAGGTAGCGGGGGGGCCAATGAGCAGTTCTTC.

The chain has TRBV13 and TRBJ2-4; perhaps TRBD2 as D (6 bases). The CDR3 loop spans 14 amino acids. The V and J ends lost 5 bases and 0 bases respectively, with 8 bases between them. CDR1 PRHDT and CDR2 FYEKMQ come from the germline V gene (reference sequence). The CDR3 nucleotides read TGTGCCAGCAGCGGAGGGATAGCCAAAAACATTCAGTACTTC. Residues: CASSGGIAKNIQYF.

The chain joins TRBV30 to TRBJ2-7; a weak D match, TRBD1 (5 bases). V dropped 2 bases and J dropped 6 bases, with 17 bases sitting between them. CDR3 length: 14 residues. The V gene's germline CDR1 is GTSNPN and CDR2 SVGIG (reference sequence). The CDR3 is CAWSLTAGKAEQYF. Written as DNA, the CDR3 is TGTGCCTGGAGTCTGACCGCAGGGAAGGCCGAGCAGTACTTC.

V gene TRBV6-6 combines with J gene TRBJ2-7; D is tentatively TRBD1 or TRBD2 (5 bases each). This CDR3 has 15 residues. Germline CDR1 reads MNHNY; CDR2 reads SVGAGI (reference sequence). Trimming pared 2 bases from V and 3 bases from J, leaving 14 bases between. CDR3 bases: TGTGCCAGCAGTTACGGAATGGGGGTCTTCTACGAGCAGTACGTC. This translates into CASSYGMGVFYEQYV.

V and J are TRBV20-1 and TRBJ2-1; D may correspond to TRBD1 or TRBD2 (5 bases each). Germline-derived CDR1 and CDR2 are DFQATT and SNEGSKA (reference sequence). Deletions cut 6 bases from V and 11 bases from J, with 14 bases between. The CDR3 is 11 residues long. CDR3 in amino acids: CSAPRDDKQFF. The CDR3 nucleotides read TGCAGTGCCCCACGGGACGATAAGCAGTTCTTC.

CDR3 DNA sequence: TGCGCCAGCAGTCGAGGACAGGATCCGCACGAGCAGTACTTC. It encodes CASSRGQDPHEQYF. The chain couples TRBV5-1 to TRBJ2-7; TRBD1 agrees at 7 bases. The CDR3 has 14 amino acids. J lost 5 bases, V lost 5 bases, and 10 bases had no gene match. The germline CDR1 and CDR2 sequences are SGHRS and YFSETQ.

This clone has a handful of counts. The V gene is TRBV7-2, the J gene TRBJ1-6; no clear D gene. The CDR3 sequence is 12 residues long. Deletions cut 5 bases from V and 13 bases from J, with 12 bases between. Germline V gene sequence: CDR1 SGHTA, CDR2 FQGNSA. Written as DNA, the CDR3 is TGTGCCAGCAGCCCCCGGGAAGGGCCCCTCCACTTT. This codes for CASSPREGPLHF.

This clone was detected a few times. This rearrangement joins TRBV7-2 to TRBJ2-1; TRBD1 agrees at 8 bases. The germline V gene encodes CDR1 SGHTA and CDR2 FQGNSA. CDR3 size: 16 residues. J lost 9 bases, V lost 5 bases, and 15 bases had no gene match. CDR3 loop: CASSKNYGQGAGEQFF. CDR3 DNA sequence: TGTGCCAGCAGCAAAAATTACGGGCAGGGGGCGGGTGAGCAGTTCTTC.

A word on this clone: Its ends do not fully match the called genes, so a read error is possible. This CDR3 is also generated by other DNA sequences in the sample. The chain has TRBV30 and TRBJ1-4; no definite D call. Germline CDR1 GTSNPN, CDR2 SVGIG (reference sequence). This CDR3 spans 14 amino acids. This CDR3 reads CAWSVGGTNEKLFF. In DNA, the CDR3 is TGTGCTTGGAGTGTAGGTGGAACGAATGAAAAACTGTTTTTT.

The chain carries TRBV7-3 and TRBJ1-2; TRBD1 might be the D (5 bases). The germline V and J ends were trimmed by 6 bases and 1 base, with 9 bases remaining between them. Germline CDR1 SGHTA, CDR2 FQGTGA. The CDR3 has 13 amino acids. The CDR3 region has the DNA TGTGCCAGCAGTGAACAGGATAACTATGGCTACACCTTC. The encoded protein is CASSEQDNYGYTF.

The V and J genes are TRBV2 and TRBJ1-1; D not resolved. The germline V gene encodes CDR1 SNHLY and CDR2 FYNNEI. Deletions cut 7 bases from V and 5 bases from J, with 14 bases between. The CDR3 sequence is 13 residues long. The CDR3 sequence: CASIPGWRTEAFF. The CDR3 DNA sequence: TGTGCCAGCATCCCGGGGTGGCGGACTGAAGCTTTCTTT.

V usage is TRBV6-5 and J usage is TRBJ1-5; D remains unclear. Germline values: CDR1 MNHEY, CDR2 SVGAGI. This CDR3 contains 14 residues. V shed 5 bases and J shed 1 base, with 9 bases lying between them. The CDR3, as DNA: TGTGCCAGCAGTGGCGGACTGAGCAATCAGCCCCAGCATTTT. Residues: CASSGGLSNQPQHF.

This clone was recorded once. The chain joins TRBV7-9 to TRBJ1-1, with a tentative D call TRBD1 (6 bases). The CDR3 extends over 12 amino acids. Trimming cost V 4 bases and J 8 bases, with 11 bases left between them. Per the germline V gene, CDR1 is SEHNR and CDR2 is FQNEAQ (reference sequence). This chain's CDR3 is CASSYLGGEAFF. CDR3 in DNA: TGTGCCAGCAGCTATCTCGGGGGCGAAGCTTTCTTT.

The chain couples TRBV19 to TRBJ2-5; D may be TRBD1 (6 bases). Germline V gene data show CDR1 as LNHDA and CDR2 as SQIVND (reference sequence). Between the trimmed V and J ends, which lost 5 bases and 1 base, there was a span of 20 bases. The CDR3 length is 17 residues. CDR3 in amino acids: CASSDTWAGVSQETQYF. Here the CDR3 DNA reads TGTGCCAGTAGTGATACTTGGGCAGGGGTGAGCCAAGAGACCCAGTACTTC.

V is TRBV11-3 and J is TRBJ2-3, with D unclear. The length of the CDR3 is 14 residues. V lost 1 base and J 2 bases, leaving 7 bases between the germline ends. In germline, CDR1 is SGHNT, CDR2 YENEEA. The CDR3: CASSLGFSTDTQYF. CDR3 coding DNA: TGTGCCAGCAGCTTAGGTTTCTCCACAGATACGCAGTATTTT.

The chain combines TRBV7-9 with TRBJ2-3, with unresolved D. The length of the CDR3 is 13 residues. V lost 2 bases to trimming and J lost 6 bases, with 9 bases between them. Germline values: CDR1 SEHNR, CDR2 FQNEAQ (reference sequence). The chain's CDR3 is CASSLLVLDTQYF. CDR3 in DNA: TGTGCCAGCAGCTTACTCGTTTTGGATACGCAGTATTTT.

The chain combines TRBV4-2 with TRBJ2-5; 8 nucleotides agree with TRBD2. The junction had 7 bases not matched to a gene; V was cut back by 0 bases and J by 4 bases. The V gene's germline CDR1 is LGHNA and CDR2 YNFKEQ. This CDR3 spans 16 amino acids. CDR3 sequence (DNA): TGTGCCAGCAGCCAAGAGGCGCGGGGGGCTCGAGAGACCCAGTACTTC. It encodes CASSQEARGARETQYF.

The sample holds a few counts of this clone. The chain is built from TRBV2 and TRBJ1-3; D is possibly TRBD1 (6 bases). V was pared by 7 bases and J by 5 bases, with 18 bases between. Germline CDR1 SNHLY, CDR2 FYNNEI. The CDR3 covers 15 residues. The CDR3 DNA sequence: TGTGCCAGCATTGTTCGGCAGGGGTCTAGAAACACCATATATTTT. Amino acids: CASIVRQGSRNTIYF. The full variable domain, in which reference TRBV2 and TRBJ1-3 provide the parts outside the CDR3, is EPEVTQTPSHQVTQMGQEVILRCVPISNHLYFYWYRQILGQKVEFLVSFYNNEISEKSEIFDDQFSVERPDGSNFTLKIRSTKLEDSAMYFCASIVRQGSRNTIYFGEGSWLTVV.

The CDR3 spells CASSLSGRGYSNEKLFF. DNA of the CDR3: TGTGCCAGCAGTTTATCGGGCAGGGGTTACTCTAATGAAAAACTGTTTTTT. The rearrangement joins TRBV28 to TRBJ1-4; possible D gene TRBD1, 6 bases. V dropped 1 base and J dropped 3 bases, with 15 bases sitting between them. Germline values: CDR1 MDHEN, CDR2 SYDVKM. This CDR3 has 17 residues.

The sample holds a few counts of this clone. The chain is built from TRBV6-5 and TRBJ1-1; tentatively, D is TRBD1 (6 bases). The V end was cut by 7 bases, the J end by 6 bases, with 18 bases between. Germline CDR1 is MNHEY and CDR2 is SVGAGI. This CDR3 contains 14 residues. The CDR3 coding sequence is TGTGCCAGCACTCAAACTTCGTCAGGGGCTGAAGCTTTCTTT. It codes for CASTQTSSGAEAFF.

V is TRBV30 and J is TRBJ2-5, with TRBD2 matching 8 bases. Germline assignment: CDR1 GTSNPN and CDR2 SVGIG (reference sequence). V shed 4 bases and J 1 base; nucleotides not matched to a gene: 8. CDR3 length: 15 residues. CDR3 DNA sequence: TGTGCCTGGACCGGAAAGGGACTAGTCCAAGAGACCCAGTACTTC. It yields the protein CAWTGKGLVQETQYF. Based on the CDR3 plus reference TRBV30 and TRBJ2-5, the full variable domain is SQTIHQWPATLVQPVGSPLSLECTVEGTSNPNLYWYRQAAGRGLQLLFYSVGIGQISSEVPQNLSASRPQDRQFILSSKKLLLSDSGFYLCAWTGKGLVQETQYFGPGTRLLVL.

This sequence joins TRBV2 and TRBJ2-1; unclear D gene. The CDR3 is 14 amino acids. Germline loops: CDR1 SNHLY, CDR2 FYNNEI. V lost 7 bases and J lost 0, with 10 bases in between. The CDR3 DNA reads as TGTGCCAGCAAGCAGGACCGCTCCTACAATGAGCAGTTCTTC. Translating gives CASKQDRSYNEQFF.

The rearrangement joins TRBV11-1 to TRBJ1-6; D uncertain. The CDR3 loop spans 15 amino acids. Per the germline V gene, CDR1 is SGHAT and CDR2 is FQDESV (reference sequence). V was shortened by 1 base and J by 0 bases, with 4 bases between the two germline ends. CDR3 DNA: TGTGCCAGCAGCTTAGGTAGCTCCTATAATTCACCCCTCCACTTT. This codes for CASSLGSSYNSPLHF. Looking up the rest from reference TRBV11-1 and TRBJ1-6 gives the full variable domain: EAEVAQSPRYKITEKSQAVAFWCDPISGHATLYWYRQILGQGPELLVQFQDESVVDDSQLPKDRFSAERLKGVDSTLKIQPAELGDSAMYLCASSLGSSYNSPLHFGNGTRLTVT.

This clone appeared a single time. This rearrangement joins TRBV5-1 to TRBJ1-4; a weak D match, TRBD1 (5 bases). The CDR3 contains 15 residues. Germline-derived CDR1 and CDR2 are SGHRS and YFSETQ. V was shortened by 5 bases and J by 0 bases, with 11 bases between the two germline ends. CDR3 region: CASSATGATNEKLFF. DNA for the CDR3: TGCGCCAGCAGTGCTACAGGTGCAACTAATGAAAAACTGTTTTTT.